These T cell receptor beta chains were read from a single sample in a study of T-cell reconstitution after alpha-beta-depleted transplantation in children. TCRdb reanalysed the PCR reads using MiXCR and keeps one entry per CDR3 protein. The table has approximately 340,000 distinct CDR3 sequences, approximately 10% seen once. Source: PBMCs from the stem cell graft donor, taken from the stem cell graft. These receptors originate from a human donor who donated a stem cell graft to a child with acute lymphoblastic leukemia. Each CDR3 is given with its conserved first and last residue. Each record gives: J gene, V gene, D gene, clone size, CDR3 DNA, CDR3 protein. D genes are given only for firm matches. Size is stated for part of the rows, as once, few or many counts, or as a class when the clone is expanded.

j_call: TRBJ2-2; v_call: TRBV4-1; d_call: -; clone_size: few; cdr3_nt: TGCGCCAGCAGCCCGGGGACTGCGAACACCGGGGAGCTGTTTTTT; cdr3_aa: CASSPGTANTGELFF
j_call: TRBJ2-1; v_call: TRBV29-1; d_call: -; clone_size: few; cdr3_nt: TGCAGCGTTGAAGATCTTGGGGGGATGGGTGAGCAGTTCTTC; cdr3_aa: CSVEDLGGMGEQFF
j_call: TRBJ2-7; v_call: TRBV29-1; d_call: TRBD2; clone_size: few; cdr3_nt: TGCAGCGTTGAAGGTAGCGGGAACTACGAGCAGTACTTC; cdr3_aa: CSVEGSGNYEQYF
j_call: TRBJ1-4; v_call: TRBV18; d_call: -; clone_size: -; cdr3_nt: TGTGCCAGCTCCCCGACGGGCTATAATGAAAAACTGTTTTTT; cdr3_aa: CASSPTGYNEKLFF
j_call: TRBJ2-5; v_call: TRBV2; d_call: -; clone_size: many; cdr3_nt: TGTGCCAGCAGGAGACAGGAAGAGACCCAGTACTTC; cdr3_aa: CASRRQEETQYF
j_call: TRBJ2-5; v_call: TRBV4-2; d_call: TRBD2; clone_size: many; cdr3_nt: TGTGCCAGCAGCCAACTCGAAAGCGGGAGGGGAGAGACCCAGTACTTC; cdr3_aa: CASSQLESGRGETQYF
j_call: TRBJ2-5; v_call: TRBV20-1; d_call: -; clone_size: many; cdr3_nt: TGCAGTGCTAGCCGGACTAACCAAGAGACCCAGTACTTC; cdr3_aa: CSASRTNQETQYF
j_call: TRBJ2-1; v_call: TRBV20-1; d_call: -; clone_size: -; cdr3_nt: TGCAGTGCTACCTCCCGGGCACCCCTTTACAATGAGCAGTTCTTC; cdr3_aa: CSATSRAPLYNEQFF
j_call: TRBJ2-7; v_call: TRBV3-1; d_call: TRBD1; clone_size: few; cdr3_nt: TGTGCCAGCAGCCAAGAGCCGGGACAGGGGGCCTACGAGCAGTACTTC; cdr3_aa: CASSQEPGQGAYEQYF
j_call: TRBJ2-3; v_call: TRBV7-9; d_call: -; clone_size: few; cdr3_nt: TGTGCCAGCAGCTTAGGGTCGACAGTCGGGGGACGGGGCACAGATACGCAGTATTTT; cdr3_aa: CASSLGSTVGGRGTDTQYF
j_call: TRBJ2-1; v_call: TRBV29-1; d_call: TRBD2; clone_size: many; cdr3_nt: TGCAGCGCATCGGGACTAGGAACCTACAATGAGCAGTTCTTC; cdr3_aa: CSASGLGTYNEQFF
j_call: TRBJ2-1; v_call: TRBV3-1; d_call: TRBD2; clone_size: few; cdr3_nt: TGTGCCAGCAGCCAAATACTAGCGGAGGCCGTATACAATGAGCAGTTCTTC; cdr3_aa: CASSQILAEAVYNEQFF
j_call: TRBJ2-5; v_call: TRBV4-1; d_call: TRBD2; clone_size: few; cdr3_nt: TGCGCCAGCAGCCAAGATGACGCCTCCGCGGGAGGGCCCCGGGAGACCCAGTACTTC; cdr3_aa: CASSQDDASAGGPRETQYF
j_call: TRBJ2-1; v_call: TRBV5-1; d_call: TRBD2; clone_size: few; cdr3_nt: TGCGCCAGCAGCTTGGCAATAGGACTAGCGGGAGTAGACAATGAGCAGTTCTTC; cdr3_aa: CASSLAIGLAGVDNEQFF
j_call: TRBJ2-1; v_call: TRBV27; d_call: TRBD1; clone_size: few; cdr3_nt: TGTGCCAGCAGTTTATCGGTCCTGAGACAGGGGTCGGGGGACAATGAGCAGTTCTTC; cdr3_aa: CASSLSVLRQGSGDNEQFF
j_call: TRBJ2-1; v_call: TRBV12-3/TRBV12-4; d_call: -; clone_size: few; cdr3_nt: TGTCCCAGCAGCATCGGGAGTCCTTTAAACAATGAGCAGTTCTTC; cdr3_aa: CPSSIGSPLNNEQFF
j_call: TRBJ2-7; v_call: TRBV5-6; d_call: TRBD1; clone_size: many; cdr3_nt: TGTGCCAGCAGCCCCGGGACAGCCGAGCAGTACTTC; cdr3_aa: CASSPGTAEQYF
j_call: TRBJ2-1; v_call: TRBV20-1; d_call: TRBD2; clone_size: few; cdr3_nt: TGCAGTGCTACCCGGACTAGCGGGACCTCCTACAATGAGCAGTTCTTC; cdr3_aa: CSATRTSGTSYNEQFF
j_call: TRBJ1-6; v_call: TRBV3-1; d_call: -; clone_size: few; cdr3_nt: TGTGCCAGCAGCCACTTCAGGGATAGCTCCTATAATTCACCCCTCCACTTT; cdr3_aa: CASSHFRDSSYNSPLHF
j_call: TRBJ2-1; v_call: TRBV10-2; d_call: -; clone_size: few; cdr3_nt: TGCGCCAGCAGTGATAGACAGCGGACCTACAATGAGCAGTTCTTC; cdr3_aa: CASSDRQRTYNEQFF
j_call: TRBJ2-7; v_call: TRBV4-1; d_call: TRBD2; clone_size: -; cdr3_nt: TGCGCCAGCAGCCAAGTGGGGGTAGCGGGAGAAGGCTACGAGCAGTACTTC; cdr3_aa: CASSQVGVAGEGYEQYF
j_call: TRBJ2-1; v_call: TRBV28; d_call: TRBD2; clone_size: -; cdr3_nt: TGTGCCAGCAGTTTGCTGCGGGAGGGTGATGAGCAGTTCTTC; cdr3_aa: CASSLLREGDEQFF
j_call: TRBJ1-1; v_call: TRBV7-9; d_call: -; clone_size: -; cdr3_nt: TGTGCCAGCATCCCCTATCGTCAGCACACTGAAGCTTTCTTT; cdr3_aa: CASIPYRQHTEAFF
j_call: TRBJ1-1; v_call: TRBV10-3; d_call: -; clone_size: -; cdr3_nt: TGTGCCATCAGTGAGTCGAAGGGTACTGAAGCTTTCTTT; cdr3_aa: CAISESKGTEAFF
j_call: TRBJ2-7; v_call: TRBV18; d_call: TRBD2; clone_size: -; cdr3_nt: TGTGCCAGCTCACCACCGGTGGGAGGGCCCTGGGAGCAGTACTTC; cdr3_aa: CASSPPVGGPWEQYF
j_call: TRBJ2-7; v_call: TRBV6-5; d_call: TRBD2; clone_size: many; cdr3_nt: TGTGCCAGCAGTTACACTAGCGGGAGCTCCTACGAGCAGTACTTC; cdr3_aa: CASSYTSGSSYEQYF
j_call: TRBJ2-3; v_call: TRBV5-1; d_call: TRBD2; clone_size: -; cdr3_nt: TGCGCCAGCAGCCCCCTAGCGGTTCGCACAGATACGCAGTATTTT; cdr3_aa: CASSPLAVRTDTQYF
j_call: TRBJ2-1; v_call: TRBV24-1; d_call: -; clone_size: -; cdr3_nt: TGTGCCACCAGTGTCCGTTACAATGAGCAGTTCTTC; cdr3_aa: CATSVRYNEQFF
j_call: TRBJ2-2; v_call: TRBV18; d_call: TRBD2; clone_size: few; cdr3_nt: TGTGCCAGCTCACCACTAGTAGCGGGGACCGGGGAGCTGTTTTTT; cdr3_aa: CASSPLVAGTGELFF
j_call: TRBJ2-7; v_call: TRBV5-1; d_call: -; clone_size: -; cdr3_nt: TGCGCCAGCAGCTCCGGGGCCCTCTCCTACGAGCAGTACTTC; cdr3_aa: CASSSGALSYEQYF
j_call: TRBJ1-1; v_call: TRBV28; d_call: TRBD1; clone_size: few; cdr3_nt: TGTGCCAGCAGGGCGCTGGGACAGACAGGTGAAGCTTTCTTT; cdr3_aa: CASRALGQTGEAFF
j_call: TRBJ2-3; v_call: TRBV6-5; d_call: -; clone_size: -; cdr3_nt: TGTGCCAGCAGTTACTATGAGTCTGGGGGTGTTGCAGATACGCAGTATTTT; cdr3_aa: CASSYYESGGVADTQYF
j_call: TRBJ2-2; v_call: TRBV6-1; d_call: -; clone_size: few; cdr3_nt: TGTGCCAGCATAGCCGCGAACACCGGGGAGCTGTTTTTT; cdr3_aa: CASIAANTGELFF
j_call: TRBJ1-6; v_call: TRBV20-1; d_call: -; clone_size: -; cdr3_nt: TGCAGTGCTAGAGAGGGGGCTAGGTCCTATAATTCACCCCTCCACTTT; cdr3_aa: CSAREGARSYNSPLHF
j_call: TRBJ2-1; v_call: TRBV18; d_call: -; clone_size: -; cdr3_nt: TGTGCCAGCTCACCAGGTCCGGGGGAGAACAATGAGCAGTTCTTC; cdr3_aa: CASSPGPGENNEQFF
j_call: TRBJ1-5; v_call: TRBV27; d_call: -; clone_size: many; cdr3_nt: TGTGCCAGCAGTCCTGTCCGCGGGGCCTATCAGCCCCAGCATTTT; cdr3_aa: CASSPVRGAYQPQHF
j_call: TRBJ1-2; v_call: TRBV4-1; d_call: -; clone_size: many; cdr3_nt: TGCGCCAGCAGCCAAGTGGGACTCAACTATGGCTACACCTTC; cdr3_aa: CASSQVGLNYGYTF
j_call: TRBJ2-5; v_call: TRBV5-1; d_call: TRBD2; clone_size: many; cdr3_nt: TGCGCCAGCAGCAGAATTAGCGGGCCCCGGCGAGAGACCCAGTACTTC; cdr3_aa: CASSRISGPRRETQYF
j_call: TRBJ2-2; v_call: TRBV4-2; d_call: TRBD1; clone_size: many; cdr3_nt: TGTGCCAGCAGCCCGCTCCGGGACAGGGACACCGGGGAGCTGTTTTTT; cdr3_aa: CASSPLRDRDTGELFF
j_call: TRBJ1-3; v_call: TRBV15; d_call: -; clone_size: -; cdr3_nt: TGTGCCACCAGCAGAGATAGCCTTGGCTCTGGAAACACCATATATTTT; cdr3_aa: CATSRDSLGSGNTIYF
j_call: TRBJ2-5; v_call: TRBV30; d_call: TRBD1; clone_size: few; cdr3_nt: TGTGCCTGGGAGGTCGGGCAGGGGGCGTTGGAGACCCAGTACTTC; cdr3_aa: CAWEVGQGALETQYF
j_call: TRBJ2-5; v_call: TRBV4-3; d_call: TRBD2; clone_size: few; cdr3_nt: TGCGCCAGCAGCCAAGATCGGGAAGCGGGAGTACGATGGGGCCAAGAGACCCAGTACTTC; cdr3_aa: CASSQDREAGVRWGQETQYF
j_call: TRBJ2-4; v_call: TRBV5-6; d_call: -; clone_size: few; cdr3_nt: TGTGCCAGCAGCCGACTTATGGTTTCCAAAAACATTCAGTACTTC; cdr3_aa: CASSRLMVSKNIQYF
j_call: TRBJ2-5; v_call: TRBV12-3/TRBV12-4; d_call: -; clone_size: -; cdr3_nt: TGTGCCAGCAGTTTCAAGACAGGAGTCGGGACCCAGTACTTC; cdr3_aa: CASSFKTGVGTQYF
j_call: TRBJ2-1; v_call: TRBV20-1; d_call: -; clone_size: few; cdr3_nt: TGCAGTGCTTGGCGGATTGAGCAGTTCTTC; cdr3_aa: CSAWRIEQFF
j_call: TRBJ1-2; v_call: TRBV4-2; d_call: -; clone_size: -; cdr3_nt: TGTGCCAGCAGCCAAGATAGGGGGGAGTTCTATGGCTACACCTTC; cdr3_aa: CASSQDRGEFYGYTF
j_call: TRBJ2-7; v_call: TRBV12-3/TRBV12-4; d_call: -; clone_size: many; cdr3_nt: TGTGCCAGCAGTTCCGGACTACTTATCTACGAGCAGTACTTC; cdr3_aa: CASSSGLLIYEQYF
j_call: TRBJ1-5; v_call: TRBV2; d_call: -; clone_size: many; cdr3_nt: TGTGCCAGCAGTTACTCGAAGCCCCAGCATTTT; cdr3_aa: CASSYSKPQHF
j_call: TRBJ2-7; v_call: TRBV27; d_call: -; clone_size: -; cdr3_nt: TGTGCCAGCAGTCCCTCAAGCTCCTACGAGCAGTACTTC; cdr3_aa: CASSPSSSYEQYF
j_call: TRBJ2-3; v_call: TRBV5-6; d_call: TRBD2; clone_size: few; cdr3_nt: TGTGCCAGCAGCTCCTCAGTGGTAGCGGGGTTCACAGATACGCAGTATTTT; cdr3_aa: CASSSSVVAGFTDTQYF
j_call: TRBJ2-7; v_call: TRBV7-9; d_call: -; clone_size: few; cdr3_nt: TGTGCCAGCAGCTTAGCGGGCTTACAGGGCACACGGGAGCAGTACTTC; cdr3_aa: CASSLAGLQGTREQYF
j_call: TRBJ2-3; v_call: TRBV27; d_call: TRBD2; clone_size: few; cdr3_nt: TGTGCCAGCAAAGGACTAGCGGGAGGGCCGGAAGATACGCAGTATTTT; cdr3_aa: CASKGLAGGPEDTQYF
j_call: TRBJ2-1; v_call: TRBV2; d_call: -; clone_size: -; cdr3_nt: TGTGCCACCGCCCTCGCACTGGGGTTTGGCGAGCAGTTCTTC; cdr3_aa: CATALALGFGEQFF
j_call: TRBJ1-5; v_call: TRBV29-1; d_call: -; clone_size: -; cdr3_nt: TGCAGCGTCGTCGGACAGCCTAATCAGCCCCAGCATTTT; cdr3_aa: CSVVGQPNQPQHF